This TCR beta chain comes out of a study of early T cells in non-severe SARS-CoV-2 infection. Study outcomes and limitations: Missing private and CD4 specificities, VDJdb matching favored anti-spike CD8 responses.

Of note for this clonotype: What it binds is not known.

Attached unique molecular identifiers marked individual cDNA molecules. TCRdb ran MiXCR on the 5' RACE reads and lists one entry per CDR3 protein. The sample shows 68,000 or so distinct CDR3 sequences, 12% of them seen only once. The source of this sequence is an adult who was a healthcare worker with PCR-confirmed SARS-CoV-2 infection or an uninfected control (not recorded which). What was sequenced was whole blood.

CDR3 bases: TGTGCCAGCAGTACTAGCCTATTCGCAAATAGCTATGGCTACACCTTC. As protein: CASSTSLFANSYGYTF. The chain is built from TRBV3-1 and TRBJ1-2; D is ambiguous. The CDR3 is made up of 16 amino acids. The germline V gene has CDR1 LGHDT and CDR2 YNNKEL (reference sequence). The V end was cut by 6 bases, the J end by 4 bases, with 21 bases between.